Listed below are T cell receptor beta chains from one sample, sequenced in a study of cytomegalovirus exposure and HLA in healthy donors. Only in-frame clones appear in the TCRdb table, and some are missing; sequencing was by immunoSEQ multiplex PCR. The table has about 110,000 clones, around 95% seen once. The source material was PBMCs. These receptor sequences come from a woman in her late teens or twenties in good health and CMV-seronegative. Each CDR3 is given with its conserved first and last residue. Fields, in order: D gene, J gene, clone size, V gene, CDR3 protein, CDR3 DNA. A D gene is named only where the DNA matches it firmly. Size values are once, few and many counts, or a class for expanded clones, and some rows have none.

d_gene: .
j_gene: TRBJ1-3
abundance: .
v_gene: TRBV28
CDR3aa: CASSTRGFSGNTIYF
CDR3nt: TGTGCCAGCAGCACGCGGGGGTTCTCTGGAAACACCATATATTTT

d_gene: .
j_gene: TRBJ2-7
abundance: .
v_gene: TRBV4-1
CDR3aa: CASSHAYAYEQYF
CDR3nt: TGCGCCAGCAGCCATGCCTACGCCTACGAGCAGTACTTC

d_gene: .
j_gene: TRBJ1-1
abundance: .
v_gene: TRBV7-9
CDR3aa: CASSFGANTEAFF
CDR3nt: TGTGCCAGCAGCTTTGGAGCGAACACTGAAGCTTTCTTT

d_gene: .
j_gene: TRBJ1-1
abundance: .
v_gene: TRBV28
CDR3aa: CASSFSPDTMNTEAFF
CDR3nt: TGTGCCAGCAGTTTTTCCCCCGACACCATGAACACTGAAGCTTTCTTT

d_gene: .
j_gene: TRBJ1-1
abundance: once
v_gene: TRBV27
CDR3aa: CASSGSPSVTEAFF
CDR3nt: TGTGCCAGCAGTGGTTCGCCCTCGGTCACTGAAGCTTTCTTT

d_gene: .
j_gene: TRBJ2-2
abundance: once
v_gene: TRBV11-2
CDR3aa: CASSLVTQITGELFF
CDR3nt: TGTGCCAGCAGCTTAGTCACACAGATCACCGGGGAGCTGTTTTTT

d_gene: TRBD2
j_gene: TRBJ2-5
abundance: .
v_gene: TRBV27
CDR3aa: CASSPGLAGAQETQYF
CDR3nt: TGTGCCAGCAGTCCGGGACTAGCGGGGGCACAAGAGACCCAGTACTTC

d_gene: TRBD1
j_gene: TRBJ1-4
abundance: .
v_gene: TRBV19
CDR3aa: CASSVGQGISNEKLFF
CDR3nt: TGTGCCAGTAGTGTCGGACAGGGCATATCTAATGAAAAACTGTTTTTT

d_gene: TRBD1
j_gene: TRBJ2-1
abundance: .
v_gene: TRBV18
CDR3aa: CASSPGQGNYNEQFF
CDR3nt: TGTGCCAGCTCACCAGGACAGGGAAACTACAATGAGCAGTTCTTC

d_gene: .
j_gene: TRBJ2-5
abundance: .
v_gene: TRBV7-2
CDR3aa: CASSQNTGPETQYF
CDR3nt: TGTGCCAGCAGCCAAAATACAGGGCCGGAGACCCAGTACTTC

d_gene: TRBD1
j_gene: TRBJ1-4
abundance: .
v_gene: TRBV28
CDR3aa: CASMGQYQEKLFF
CDR3nt: TGTGCCAGCATGGGACAGTACCAGGAAAAACTGTTTTTT

d_gene: TRBD2
j_gene: TRBJ2-2
abundance: .
v_gene: TRBV9
CDR3aa: CASSSGGFNTGELFF
CDR3nt: TGTGCCAGCTCTAGCGGGGGGTTCAACACCGGGGAGCTGTTTTTT